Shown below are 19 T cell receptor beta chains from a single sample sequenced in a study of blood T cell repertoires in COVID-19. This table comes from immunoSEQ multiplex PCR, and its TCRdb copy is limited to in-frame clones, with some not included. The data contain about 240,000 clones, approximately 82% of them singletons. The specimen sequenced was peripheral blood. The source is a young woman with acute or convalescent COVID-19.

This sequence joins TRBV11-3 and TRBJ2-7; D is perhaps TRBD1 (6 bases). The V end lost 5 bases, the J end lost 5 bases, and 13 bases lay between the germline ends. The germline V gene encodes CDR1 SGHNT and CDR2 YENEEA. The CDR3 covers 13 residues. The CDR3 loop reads CASSGTGYDEQYF. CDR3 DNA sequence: TGTGCCAGCAGCGGCACAGGGTACGACGAGCAGTACTTC.

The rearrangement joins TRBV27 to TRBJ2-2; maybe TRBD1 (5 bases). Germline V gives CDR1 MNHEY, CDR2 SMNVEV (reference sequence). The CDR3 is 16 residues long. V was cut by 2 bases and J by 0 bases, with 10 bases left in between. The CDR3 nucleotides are TGTGCCAGCAGTTTAAGGGGCATTCCGAACACCGGGGAGCTGTTTTTT. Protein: CASSLRGIPNTGELFF.

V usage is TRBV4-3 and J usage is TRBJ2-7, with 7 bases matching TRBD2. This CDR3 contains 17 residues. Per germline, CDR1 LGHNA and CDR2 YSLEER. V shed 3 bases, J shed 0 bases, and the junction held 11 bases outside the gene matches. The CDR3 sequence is CASSQEGPGTNSYEQYF. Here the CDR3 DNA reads TGCGCCAGCAGCCAGGAAGGTCCCGGGACTAACTCCTACGAGCAGTACTTC.

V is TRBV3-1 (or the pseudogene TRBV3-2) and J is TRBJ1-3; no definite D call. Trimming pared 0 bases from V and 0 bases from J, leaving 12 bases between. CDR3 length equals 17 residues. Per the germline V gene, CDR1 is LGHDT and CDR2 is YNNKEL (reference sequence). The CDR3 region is CASSQDSGGHSGNTIYF. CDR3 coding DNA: TGTGCCAGCAGCCAAGATTCCGGCGGGCACTCTGGAAACACCATATATTTT.

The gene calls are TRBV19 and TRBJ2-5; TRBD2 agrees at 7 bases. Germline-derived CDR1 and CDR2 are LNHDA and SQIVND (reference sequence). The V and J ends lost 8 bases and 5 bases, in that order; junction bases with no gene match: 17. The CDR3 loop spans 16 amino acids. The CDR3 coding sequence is TGTGCCAGTTGCAAAACTCGCGGGGGTCAGCGGGAGACCCAGTACTTC. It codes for CASCKTRGGQRETQYF.

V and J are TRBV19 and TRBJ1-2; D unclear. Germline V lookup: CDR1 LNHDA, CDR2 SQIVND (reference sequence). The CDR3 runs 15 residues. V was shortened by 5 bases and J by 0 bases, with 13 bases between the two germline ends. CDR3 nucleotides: TGTGCCAGTAGTGGGCCAGTTCCTTCTAACTATGGCTACACCTTC. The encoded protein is CASSGPVPSNYGYTF.

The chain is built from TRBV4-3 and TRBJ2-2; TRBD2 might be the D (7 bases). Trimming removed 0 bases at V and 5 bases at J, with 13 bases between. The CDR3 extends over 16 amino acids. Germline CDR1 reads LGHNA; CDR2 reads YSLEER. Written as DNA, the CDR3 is TGCGCCAGCAGCCAAGATTCGGGAGGACAGACCGGGGAGCTGTTTTTT. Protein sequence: CASSQDSGGQTGELFF.

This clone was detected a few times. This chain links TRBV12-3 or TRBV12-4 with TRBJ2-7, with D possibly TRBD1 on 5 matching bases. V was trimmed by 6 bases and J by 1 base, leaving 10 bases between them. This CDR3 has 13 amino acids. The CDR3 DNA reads TGTGCCAGCAGCACGGACACTTCCTACGAGCAGTACTTC. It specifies CASSTDTSYEQYF.

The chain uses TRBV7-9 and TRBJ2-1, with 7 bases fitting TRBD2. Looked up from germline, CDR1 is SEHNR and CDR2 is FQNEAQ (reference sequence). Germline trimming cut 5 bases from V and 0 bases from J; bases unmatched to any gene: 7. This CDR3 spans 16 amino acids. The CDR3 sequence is CASSPPRGSSYNEQFF. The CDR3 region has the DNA TGTGCCAGCAGCCCCCCACGCGGGAGCTCCTACAATGAGCAGTTCTTC.

For the CDR3, the DNA is TGTGCCAGCAGCGGGAGGCCCACCTACAATGAGCAGTTCTTC. This gives the protein CASSGRPTYNEQFF. The chain has TRBV9 and TRBJ2-1; the D gene is possibly TRBD2 (5 bases). Germline-derived CDR1 and CDR2 are SGDLS and YYNGEE. The ends were cut back, 3 bases at V and 2 bases at J, with 9 bases in the middle. This CDR3 has 14 amino acids. Using reference TRBV9 and TRBJ2-1 for the parts outside the CDR3, the full variable domain is DSGVTQTPKHLITATGQRVTLRCSPRSGDLSVYWYQQSLDQGLQFLIQYYNGEERAKGNILERFSAQQFPDLHSELNLSSLELGDSALYFCASSGRPTYNEQFFGPGTRLTVL.

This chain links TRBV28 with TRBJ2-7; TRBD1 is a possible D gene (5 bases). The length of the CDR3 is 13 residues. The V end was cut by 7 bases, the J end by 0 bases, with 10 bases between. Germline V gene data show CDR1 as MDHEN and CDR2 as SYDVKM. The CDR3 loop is CASTQGSSYEQYF. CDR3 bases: TGTGCCAGCACCCAGGGAAGCTCCTACGAGCAGTACTTC.

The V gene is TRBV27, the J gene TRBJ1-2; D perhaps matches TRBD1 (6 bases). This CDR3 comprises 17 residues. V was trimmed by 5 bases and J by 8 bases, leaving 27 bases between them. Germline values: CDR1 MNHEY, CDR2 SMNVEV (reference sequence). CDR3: CASSAPGGQSGRDGYTF. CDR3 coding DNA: TGTGCCAGCAGTGCGCCGGGGGGGCAAAGCGGGCGAGACGGCTACACCTTC.

CDR3 sequence (DNA): TGCGCCATCAAGAGTGGGGGCCGATACTACGAGCAGTACTTC. It yields the protein CAIKSGGRYYEQYF. J is TRBJ2-7 and V is TRBV4-3, with D possibly being TRBD1 (6 bases). CDR1 is LGHNA and CDR2 is YSLEER in the germline V gene. The V end was cut by 10 bases, the J end by 3 bases, with 19 bases between. The CDR3 loop spans 14 amino acids.

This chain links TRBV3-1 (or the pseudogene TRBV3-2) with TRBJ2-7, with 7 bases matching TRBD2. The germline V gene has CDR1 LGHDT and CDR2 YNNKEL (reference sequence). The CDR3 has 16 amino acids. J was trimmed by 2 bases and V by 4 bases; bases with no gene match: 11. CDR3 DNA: TGTGCCAGCAGCCCAGGTTCTCGGGAGGTGACCTACGAGCAGTACTTC. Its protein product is CASSPGSREVTYEQYF.

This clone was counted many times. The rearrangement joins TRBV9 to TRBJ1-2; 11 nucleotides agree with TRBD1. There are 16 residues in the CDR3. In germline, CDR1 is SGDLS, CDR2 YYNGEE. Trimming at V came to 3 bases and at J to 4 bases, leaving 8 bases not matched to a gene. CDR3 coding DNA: TGTGCCAGCAGCGCAGACCGGGACAGGGGGTCCTATGGCTACACCTTC. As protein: CASSADRDRGSYGYTF.

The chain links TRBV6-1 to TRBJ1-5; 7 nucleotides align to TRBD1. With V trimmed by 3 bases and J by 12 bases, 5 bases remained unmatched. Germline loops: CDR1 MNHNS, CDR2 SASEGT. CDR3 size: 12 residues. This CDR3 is CASSDRTGRQHF. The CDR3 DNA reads TGTGCCAGCAGTGACCGGACAGGCCGCCAGCATTTT.

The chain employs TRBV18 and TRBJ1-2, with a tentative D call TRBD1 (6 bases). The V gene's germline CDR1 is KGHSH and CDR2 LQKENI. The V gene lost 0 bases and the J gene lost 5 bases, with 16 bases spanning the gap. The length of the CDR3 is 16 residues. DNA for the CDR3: TGTGCCAGCTCACCACCAACTCCGGACAGCAGTTATGGCTACACCTTC. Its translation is CASSPPTPDSSYGYTF.

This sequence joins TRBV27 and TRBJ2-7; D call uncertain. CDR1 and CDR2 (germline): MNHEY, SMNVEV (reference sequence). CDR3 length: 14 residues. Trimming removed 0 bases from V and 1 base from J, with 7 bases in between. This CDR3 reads CASSLSYRSYEQYF. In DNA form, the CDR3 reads TGTGCCAGCAGTTTATCGTACAGATCCTACGAGCAGTACTTC.

Here the CDR3 reads CASSYSADSYYGYTF. Written as DNA, the CDR3 is TGTGCCAGCAGTTACTCGGCGGACAGCTACTATGGCTACACCTTC. This rearrangement joins TRBV6-6 to TRBJ1-2; possibly TRBD1 for D (6 bases). There are 15 residues in the CDR3. Trimming removed 0 bases from V and 3 bases from J, with 11 bases in between. Germline loops: CDR1 MNHNY, CDR2 SVGAGI (reference sequence).